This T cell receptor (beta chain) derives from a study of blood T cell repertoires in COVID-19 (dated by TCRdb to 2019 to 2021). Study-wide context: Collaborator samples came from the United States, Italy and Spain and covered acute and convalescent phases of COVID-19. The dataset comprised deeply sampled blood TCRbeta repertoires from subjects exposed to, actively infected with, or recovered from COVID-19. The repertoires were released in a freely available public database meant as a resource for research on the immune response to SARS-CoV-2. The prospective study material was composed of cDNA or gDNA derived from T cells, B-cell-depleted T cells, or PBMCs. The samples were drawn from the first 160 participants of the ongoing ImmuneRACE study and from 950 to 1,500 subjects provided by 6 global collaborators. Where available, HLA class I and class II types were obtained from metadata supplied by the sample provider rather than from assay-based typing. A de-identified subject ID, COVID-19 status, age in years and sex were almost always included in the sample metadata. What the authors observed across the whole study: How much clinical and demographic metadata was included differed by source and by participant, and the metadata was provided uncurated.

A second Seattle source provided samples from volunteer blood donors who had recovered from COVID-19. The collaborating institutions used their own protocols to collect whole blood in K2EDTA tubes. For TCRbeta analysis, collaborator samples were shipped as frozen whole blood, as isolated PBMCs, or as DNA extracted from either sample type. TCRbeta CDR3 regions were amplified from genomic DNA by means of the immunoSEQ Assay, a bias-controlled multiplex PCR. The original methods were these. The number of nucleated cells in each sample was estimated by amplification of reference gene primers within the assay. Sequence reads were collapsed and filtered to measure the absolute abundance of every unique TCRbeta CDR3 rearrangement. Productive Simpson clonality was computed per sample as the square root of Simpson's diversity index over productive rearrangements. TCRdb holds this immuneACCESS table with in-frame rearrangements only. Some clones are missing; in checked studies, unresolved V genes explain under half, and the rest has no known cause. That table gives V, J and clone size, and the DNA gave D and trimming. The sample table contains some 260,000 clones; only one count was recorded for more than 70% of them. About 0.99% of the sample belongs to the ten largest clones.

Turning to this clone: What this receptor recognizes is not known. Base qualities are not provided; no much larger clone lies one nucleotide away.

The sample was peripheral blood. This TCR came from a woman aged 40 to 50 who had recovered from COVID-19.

The nucleotide sequence reads as follows: TGTGCCAGCAGCCACACGGGGGGGGACACCGGGGAGCTGTTTTTT. Protein translation: CASSHTGGDTGELFF. Rearrangement joined TRBV3-1 (or the pseudogene TRBV3-2) to TRBJ2-2; 8 bases in between match TRBD2. The CDR3 runs 15 amino acids, cysteine and phenylalanine included. Just CDR3 DNA is preserved here, 45 bases in frame from base 1. The junction shows trimming of 3 bases on V and 3 bases on J, and the gene matches do not reach 3 bases of it. The germline V gene (reference sequence) sets CDR1 to LGHDT and CDR2 to YNNKEL.